The present T cell receptor beta chain was sequenced within a study of T cells in Graves' hyperthyroidism and ophthalmopathy. The sample, blood from the first hyperthyroidism diagnosis, precedes any ophthalmopathy symptoms. It was RNA transcripts that yielded the amplified TCR beta CDR3 regions. The TCR CDR3 first-round RT-PCR relied on the HTBI primer set. One entry per CDR3 protein, called by TCRdb with MiXCR from the multiplex PCR reads. There are fewer than 200,000 distinct CDR3 sequences in the sample; roughly 9.4% occur only once, and around 20% lies in the top ten. This clonotype was sampled from a woman aged 18-29 years with Graves' hyperthyroidism that later progressed to Graves' ophthalmopathy. Sequencing input: blood.

Here the CDR3 DNA reads TGCAGTGGACTAGCGGGGTTAGAGACCCAGTACTTC. Encoded protein: CSGLAGLETQYF. The rearrangement joins TRBV20-1 to TRBJ2-5; TRBD2 matches 11 bases. The CDR3 covers 12 residues. V shed 7 bases, J shed 4 bases, and the junction held 2 bases outside the gene matches. CDR1 and CDR2 from the germline V gene are DFQATT and SNEGSKA (reference sequence).